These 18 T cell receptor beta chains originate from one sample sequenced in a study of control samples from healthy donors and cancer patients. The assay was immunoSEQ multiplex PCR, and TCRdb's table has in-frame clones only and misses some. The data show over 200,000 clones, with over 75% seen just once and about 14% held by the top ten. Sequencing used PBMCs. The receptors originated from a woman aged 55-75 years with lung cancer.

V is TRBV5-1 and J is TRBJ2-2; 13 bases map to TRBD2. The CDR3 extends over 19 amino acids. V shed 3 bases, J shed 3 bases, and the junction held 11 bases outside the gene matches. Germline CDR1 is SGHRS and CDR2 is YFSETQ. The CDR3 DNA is TGCGCCAGCAGCTACTTACCTCCGGGACTAGCGGGACACACCGGGGAGCTGTTTTTT. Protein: CASSYLPPGLAGHTGELFF.

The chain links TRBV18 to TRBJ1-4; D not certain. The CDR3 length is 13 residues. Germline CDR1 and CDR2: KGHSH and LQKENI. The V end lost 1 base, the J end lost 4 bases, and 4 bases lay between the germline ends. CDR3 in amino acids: CASSPLINEKLFF. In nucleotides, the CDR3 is TGTGCCAGCTCACCACTAATTAATGAAAAACTGTTTTTT.

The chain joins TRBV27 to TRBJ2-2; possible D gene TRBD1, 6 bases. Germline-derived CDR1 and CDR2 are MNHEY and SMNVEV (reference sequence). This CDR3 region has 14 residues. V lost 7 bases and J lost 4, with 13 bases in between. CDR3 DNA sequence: TGTGCCAGCATGATCCGACAGGTCACCGGGGAGCTGTTTTTT. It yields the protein CASMIRQVTGELFF.

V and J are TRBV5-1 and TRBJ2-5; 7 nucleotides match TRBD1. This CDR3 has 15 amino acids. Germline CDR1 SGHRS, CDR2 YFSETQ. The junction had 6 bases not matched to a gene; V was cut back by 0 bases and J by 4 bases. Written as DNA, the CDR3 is TGCGCCAGCAGCTTGGCCCCAGGGGGTGGAGAGACCCAGTACTTC. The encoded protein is CASSLAPGGGETQYF.

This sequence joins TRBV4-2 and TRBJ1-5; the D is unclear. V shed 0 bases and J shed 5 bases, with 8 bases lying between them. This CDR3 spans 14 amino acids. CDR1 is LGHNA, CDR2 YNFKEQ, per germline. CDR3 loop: CASSQDRADQPQHF. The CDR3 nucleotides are TGTGCCAGCAGCCAAGATAGGGCGGATCAGCCCCAGCATTTT.

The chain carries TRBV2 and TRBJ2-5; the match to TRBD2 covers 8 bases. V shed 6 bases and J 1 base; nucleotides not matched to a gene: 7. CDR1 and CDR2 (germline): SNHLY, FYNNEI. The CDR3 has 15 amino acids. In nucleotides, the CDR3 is TGTGCCAGCAGGGATGTACTAGCGGTCCAAGAGACCCAGTACTTC. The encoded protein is CASRDVLAVQETQYF.

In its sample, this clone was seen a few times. The CDR3 is CAWSVREKLFF. The CDR3 nucleotides are TGTGCCTGGAGTGTACGTGAAAAACTGTTTTTT. This chain joins TRBV30 and TRBJ1-4; no definite D call. The germline gives CDR1 GTSNPN, CDR2 SVGIG (reference sequence). This CDR3 is built from 11 residues. V gave up 0 bases and J gave up 7 bases, with 3 bases separating them.

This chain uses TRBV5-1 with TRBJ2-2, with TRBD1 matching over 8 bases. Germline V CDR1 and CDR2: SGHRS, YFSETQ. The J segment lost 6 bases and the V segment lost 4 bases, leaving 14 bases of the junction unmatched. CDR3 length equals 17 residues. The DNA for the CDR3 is TGCGCCAGCAGCAGGACAGGGATAAGAGTCGACTCCGGGGAGCTGTTTTTT. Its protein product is CASSRTGIRVDSGELFF.

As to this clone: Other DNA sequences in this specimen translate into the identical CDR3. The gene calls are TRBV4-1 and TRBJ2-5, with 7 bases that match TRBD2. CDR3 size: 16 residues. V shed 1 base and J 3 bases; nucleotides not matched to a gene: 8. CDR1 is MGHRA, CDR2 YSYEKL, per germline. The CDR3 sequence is CASSQVVAGEEETQYF. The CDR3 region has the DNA TGCGCCAGCAGCCAAGTGGTTGCGGGAGAGGAAGAGACCCAGTACTTC.

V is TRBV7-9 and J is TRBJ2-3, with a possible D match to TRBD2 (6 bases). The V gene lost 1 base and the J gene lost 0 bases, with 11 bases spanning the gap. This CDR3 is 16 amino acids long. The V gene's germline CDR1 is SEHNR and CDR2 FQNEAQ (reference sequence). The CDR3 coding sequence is TGTGCCAGCAGCTTAGTCTCGGGGACTAGCACAGATACGCAGTATTTT. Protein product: CASSLVSGTSTDTQYF.

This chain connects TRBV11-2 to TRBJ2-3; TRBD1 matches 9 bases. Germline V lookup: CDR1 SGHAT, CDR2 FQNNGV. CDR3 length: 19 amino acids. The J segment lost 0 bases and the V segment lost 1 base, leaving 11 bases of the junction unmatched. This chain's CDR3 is CASSLVFGTGLSSTDTQYF. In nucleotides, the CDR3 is TGTGCCAGCAGCTTAGTTTTCGGGACAGGGTTATCTAGCACAGATACGCAGTATTTT.

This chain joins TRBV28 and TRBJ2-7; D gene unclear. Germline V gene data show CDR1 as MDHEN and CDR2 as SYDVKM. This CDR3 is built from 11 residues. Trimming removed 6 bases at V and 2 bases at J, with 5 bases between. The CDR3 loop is CASRGAYEQYF. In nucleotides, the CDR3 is TGTGCCAGCAGAGGCGCCTACGAGCAGTACTTC. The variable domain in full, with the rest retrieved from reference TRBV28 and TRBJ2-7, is DVKVTQSSRYLVKRTGEKVFLECVQDMDHENMFWYRQDPGLGLRLIYFSYDVKMKEKGDIPEGYSVSREKKERFSLILESASTNQTSMYLCASRGAYEQYFGPGTRLTVT.

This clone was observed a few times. For the CDR3, the DNA is TGTGCCTGGGGAAACGGACAGGGGATGCGTGGCTACACCTTC. This sequence encodes CAWGNGQGMRGYTF. The chain carries TRBV30 and TRBJ1-2; 9 bases are shared with TRBD1. In germline, CDR1 is GTSNPN, CDR2 SVGIG (reference sequence). The CDR3 is made up of 14 amino acids. The junction had 11 bases not matched to a gene; V was cut back by 5 bases and J by 7 bases.

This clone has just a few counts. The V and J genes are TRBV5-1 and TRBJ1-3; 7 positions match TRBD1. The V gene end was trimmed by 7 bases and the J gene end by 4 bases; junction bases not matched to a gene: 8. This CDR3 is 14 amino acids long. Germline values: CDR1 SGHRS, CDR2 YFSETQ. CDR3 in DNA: TGCGCCAGCGGATCAGGGGGAGGAGGAAACACCATATATTTT. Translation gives CASGSGGGGNTIYF.

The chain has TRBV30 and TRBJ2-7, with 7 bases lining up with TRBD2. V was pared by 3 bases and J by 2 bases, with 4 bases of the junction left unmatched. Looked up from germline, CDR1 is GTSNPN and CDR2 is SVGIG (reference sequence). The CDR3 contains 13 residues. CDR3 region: CAWRASGAYEQYF. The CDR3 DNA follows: TGTGCCTGGAGAGCTAGCGGTGCCTACGAGCAGTACTTC.

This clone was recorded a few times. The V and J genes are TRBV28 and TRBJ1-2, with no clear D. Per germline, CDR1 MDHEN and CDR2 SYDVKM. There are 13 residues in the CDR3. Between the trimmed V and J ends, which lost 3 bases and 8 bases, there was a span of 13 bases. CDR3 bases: TGTGCCAGCAGTTTTGCCGGAGGGTGGGGCTACACCTTC. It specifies CASSFAGGWGYTF.

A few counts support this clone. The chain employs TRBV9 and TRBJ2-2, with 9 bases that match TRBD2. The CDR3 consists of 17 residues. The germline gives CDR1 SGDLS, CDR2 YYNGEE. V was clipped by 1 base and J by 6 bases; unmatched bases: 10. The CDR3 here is CASSVMGSGSAPGELFF. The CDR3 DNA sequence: TGTGCCAGCAGCGTAATGGGTAGCGGGAGCGCTCCCGGGGAGCTGTTTTTT.

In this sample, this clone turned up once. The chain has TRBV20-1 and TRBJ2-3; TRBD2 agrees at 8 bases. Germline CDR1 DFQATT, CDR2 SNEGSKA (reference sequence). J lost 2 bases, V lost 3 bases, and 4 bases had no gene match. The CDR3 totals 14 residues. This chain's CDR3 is CSASGGGNTDTQYF. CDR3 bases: TGCAGTGCTAGTGGCGGGGGGAACACAGATACGCAGTATTTT.